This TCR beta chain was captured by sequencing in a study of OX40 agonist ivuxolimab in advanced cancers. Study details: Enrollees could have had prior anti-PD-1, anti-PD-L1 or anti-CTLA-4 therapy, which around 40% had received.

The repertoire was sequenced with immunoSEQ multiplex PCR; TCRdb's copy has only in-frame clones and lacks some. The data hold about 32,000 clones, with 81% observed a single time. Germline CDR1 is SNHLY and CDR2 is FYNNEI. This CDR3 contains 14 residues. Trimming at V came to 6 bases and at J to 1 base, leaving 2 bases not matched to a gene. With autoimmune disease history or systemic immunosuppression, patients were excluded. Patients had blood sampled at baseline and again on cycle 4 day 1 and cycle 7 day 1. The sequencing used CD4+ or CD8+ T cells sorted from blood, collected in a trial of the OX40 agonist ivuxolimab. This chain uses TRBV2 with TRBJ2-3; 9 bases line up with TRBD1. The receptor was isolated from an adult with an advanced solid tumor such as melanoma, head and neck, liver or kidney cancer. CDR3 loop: CASRRDRGTDTQYF. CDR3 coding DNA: TGTGCCAGCAGACGGGACAGGGGCACAGATACGCAGTATTTT. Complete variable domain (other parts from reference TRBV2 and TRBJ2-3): EPEVTQTPSHQVTQMGQEVILRCVPISNHLYFYWYRQILGQKVEFLVSFYNNEISEKSEIFDDQFSVERPDGSNFTLKIRSTKLEDSAMYFCASRRDRGTDTQYFGPGTRLTVL.